Listed below are T cell receptor beta chains from one sample, sequenced in a study of blood T cell repertoires in COVID-19. Data came from immunoSEQ multiplex PCR; TCRdb stores just in-frame clones and leaves some out. Of more than 85,000 clones in the sample, roughly 88% were seen once. Material for sequencing was peripheral blood. These TCRs come from a woman of 80 years or more with acute or convalescent COVID-19. Each CDR3 is given without its conserved first and last residue. The order of the fields is CDR3 protein, J gene, V gene, CDR3 length.

ASSLARGQGYNEQF TRBJ2-1 TRBV5-4 14
AISPPGSYEQY TRBJ2-7 TRBV10-3 11
ASSTLGMASGPD TRBJ2-3 TRBV28 12
ASSPFLRGEAYNEQF TRBJ2-1 TRBV4-2 15
ATSGGQGAYSGNTIY TRBJ1-3 TRBV15 15
ASSYSEGTGIHEQY TRBJ2-7 TRBV6-5 14
ASSSAPGTSGEETQY TRBJ2-5 TRBV7-2 15
SVDHRGEARGEAF TRBJ1-1 TRBV29-1 13
ASRGGLYGYT TRBJ1-2 TRBV27 10
ASSPNRDSYNSPLH TRBJ1-6 TRBV18 14
ASSSRDRYGYT TRBJ1-2 TRBV5-1 11
ASSYTLAGGSYNEQF TRBJ2-1 TRBV6-2/TRBV6-3 15
ASSYRRGREEKLF TRBJ1-4 TRBV6-5 13
ASSMFWGSGDQPQH TRBJ1-5 TRBV19 14
ASATGYLAENHNEQF TRBJ2-1 TRBV27 15
ASSQGEQFRNEKLF TRBJ1-4 TRBV4-3 14
ASSYSGRVAYEQY TRBJ2-7 TRBV7-9 13
ASSRAGGAYSPLH TRBJ1-6 TRBV7-9 13